Each of the 3 T cell receptor beta chains below was sequenced from the same sample in a study of shared clonotypes between healthy human individuals. TCRdb keeps only in-frame clones here, not all; method: immunoSEQ multiplex PCR. The sample includes about a million clones, roughly 80% of them seen just once. The sample taken for sequencing was memory CD4+ T cells from PBMCs. Subset specified: CD45RA-negative fraction. The receptors originated from a man aged 18 to 30 in good health. Some clones in this sample may be carry-over from other donors' samples.

The rearrangement joins TRBV11-3 to TRBJ2-5; D might be TRBD1 (5 bases). Germline loops: CDR1 SGHNT, CDR2 YENEEA. This CDR3 has 13 residues. V lost 3 bases and J lost 5, with 10 bases in between. CDR3 protein: CASSFRAGETQYF. The CDR3 DNA reads as TGTGCCAGCAGCTTCCGGGCAGGGGAGACCCAGTACTTC.

V and J are TRBV29-1 and TRBJ1-1; a possible D gene is TRBD1 (5 bases). V was clipped by 5 bases and J by 7 bases, with 14 bases between them. CDR1 is SQVTM, CDR2 ANQGSEA, per germline. The CDR3 is made up of 12 amino acids. CDR3 DNA: TGCAGCGTTCGGGTGGTAGGGGTTGAAGCTTTCTTT. This gives the protein CSVRVVGVEAFF.

The chain combines TRBV15 with TRBJ1-2; D is unresolved. The CDR3 is made up of 14 amino acids. V was pared by 1 base and J by 5 bases, with 11 bases between. CDR1 is LNHNV and CDR2 is YYDKDF in the germline V gene (reference sequence). The CDR3 DNA follows: TGTGCCACCAGCAGAGGGCCTGATGGGTATGGCTACACCTTC. Translation gives CATSRGPDGYGYTF. Together with reference TRBV15 and TRBJ1-2, the CDR3 gives the full variable domain: DAMVIQNPRYQVTQFGKPVTLSCSQTLNHNVMYWYQQKSSQAPKLLFHYYDKDFNNEADTPDNFQSRRPNTSFCFLDIRSPGLGDTAMYLCATSRGPDGYGYTFGSGTRLTVV.